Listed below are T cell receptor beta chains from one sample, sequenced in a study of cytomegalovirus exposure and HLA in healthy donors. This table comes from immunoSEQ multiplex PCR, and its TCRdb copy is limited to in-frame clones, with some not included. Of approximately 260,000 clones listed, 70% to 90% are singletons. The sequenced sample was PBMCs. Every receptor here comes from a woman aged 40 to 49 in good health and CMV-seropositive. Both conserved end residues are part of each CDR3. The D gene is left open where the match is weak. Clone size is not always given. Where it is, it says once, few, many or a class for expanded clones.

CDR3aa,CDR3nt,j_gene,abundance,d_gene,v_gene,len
CAISAGLAEAYEQYF,TGTGCCATCAGTGCTGGACTAGCGGAAGCTTACGAGCAGTACTTC,TRBJ2-7,once,TRBD2,TRBV10-3,15
CAGSGTGAYEQYF,TGTGCCGGTTCCGGGACAGGGGCTTACGAGCAGTACTTC,TRBJ2-7,.,TRBD1,TRBV30,13
CASSVVSPGQGGYTEAFF,TGTGCCAGCAGCGTAGTATCTCCTGGACAGGGGGGATACACTGAAGCTTTCTTT,TRBJ1-1,.,TRBD1,TRBV9,18
CASSWGDRATDTQYF,TGCGCCAGCAGCTGGGGGGACAGAGCCACAGATACGCAGTATTTT,TRBJ2-3,.,.,TRBV5-1,15
CASSPWGQGAAKNIQYF,TGTGCCAGCAGCCCATGGGGACAGGGGGCAGCCAAAAACATTCAGTACTTC,TRBJ2-4,.,TRBD1,TRBV7-9,17
CASSSDGYYGYTF,TGTGCCTCTTCCTCAGACGGGTACTATGGCTACACCTTC,TRBJ1-2,.,.,TRBV30,13
CASSLGRGQGPYEQYF,TGTGCCAGCAGCCTCGGGAGGGGACAGGGGCCCTACGAGCAGTACTTC,TRBJ2-7,once,TRBD1,TRBV7-6,16
CASSLASGVQETQYF,TGTGCCAGCAGCTTAGCTAGCGGGGTCCAAGAGACCCAGTACTTC,TRBJ2-5,.,TRBD2,TRBV7-9,15
CASSLMRLELNTEAFF,TGTGCCAGCAGCTTAATGCGGCTGGAGTTGAACACTGAAGCTTTCTTT,TRBJ1-1,.,.,TRBV7-9,16
CASSPTVNTEAFF,TGTGCCAGCAGCCCGACAGTGAACACTGAAGCTTTCTTT,TRBJ1-1,.,.,TRBV11-3,13
CASRFGPSTDTQYF,TGTGCCAGCAGGTTTGGCCCCAGCACAGATACGCAGTATTTT,TRBJ2-3,once,.,TRBV5-6,14
CASRPGQAYEQYF,TGTGCCAGCAGACCGGGACAGGCCTACGAGCAGTACTTC,TRBJ2-7,.,TRBD1,TRBV27,13